This T cell receptor beta chain originates from a study of cytomegalovirus exposure and HLA in healthy donors. The data were produced by immunoSEQ multiplex PCR, yet TCRdb's version contains in-frame clones alone and is incomplete. The table includes approximately 88,000 clones, 90% to 97% detected once. Trimming removed 8 bases from V and 5 bases from J, with 9 bases in between. Germline V gene lookup returns CDR1 LNHDA and CDR2 SQIVND (reference sequence). The CDR3 length is 11 residues. This TCR was recovered from a woman between 18 and 30 years old in good health and CMV-seronegative. The rearrangement uses TRBV19 and TRBJ1-2, with a tentative D call TRBD1 (6 bases). Sample: PBMCs. CDR3 residues: CASGGFYGYTF. The CDR3 DNA follows: TGTGCCAGTGGGGGCTTTTATGGCTACACCTTC.